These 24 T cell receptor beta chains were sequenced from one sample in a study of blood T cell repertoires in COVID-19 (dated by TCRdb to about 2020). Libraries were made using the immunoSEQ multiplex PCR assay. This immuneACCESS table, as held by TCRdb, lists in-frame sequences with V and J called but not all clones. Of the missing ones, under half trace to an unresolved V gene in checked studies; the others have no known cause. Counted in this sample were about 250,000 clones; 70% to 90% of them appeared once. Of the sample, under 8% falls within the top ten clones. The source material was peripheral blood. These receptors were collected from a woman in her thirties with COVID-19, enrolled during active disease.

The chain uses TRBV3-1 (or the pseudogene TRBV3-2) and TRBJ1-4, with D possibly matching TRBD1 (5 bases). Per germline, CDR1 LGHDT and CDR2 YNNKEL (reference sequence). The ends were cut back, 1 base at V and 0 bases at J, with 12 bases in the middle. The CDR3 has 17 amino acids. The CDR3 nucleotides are TGTGCCAGCAGCCAAGGGATCAGGGCTGCAACTAATGAAAAACTGTTTTTT. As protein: CASSQGIRAATNEKLFF.

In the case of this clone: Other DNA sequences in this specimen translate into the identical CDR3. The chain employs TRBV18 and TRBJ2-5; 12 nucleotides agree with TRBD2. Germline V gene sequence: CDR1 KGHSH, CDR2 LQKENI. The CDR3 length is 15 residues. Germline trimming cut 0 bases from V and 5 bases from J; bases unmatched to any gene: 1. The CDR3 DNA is TGTGCCAGCTCACCACCTGGACTAGCGGGGGAGACCCAGTACTTC. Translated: CASSPPGLAGETQYF.

CDR3 amino acids: CASSRLAGGAGAHNEQFF. CDR3 nucleotides: TGCGCCAGCAGCCGATTGGCGGGGGGAGCGGGAGCCCACAATGAGCAGTTCTTC. V is TRBV5-1 and J is TRBJ2-1; 8 bases map to TRBD2. The CDR3 is made up of 18 amino acids. V was clipped by 4 bases and J by 5 bases; unmatched bases: 17. Germline values: CDR1 SGHRS, CDR2 YFSETQ.

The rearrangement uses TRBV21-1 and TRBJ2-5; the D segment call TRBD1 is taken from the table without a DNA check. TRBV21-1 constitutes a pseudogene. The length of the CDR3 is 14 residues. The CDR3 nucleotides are TGTGCCAGCAGCAAACCAAGACAGTCAGAGACCCAGTACTTC. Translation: CASSKPRQSETQYF.

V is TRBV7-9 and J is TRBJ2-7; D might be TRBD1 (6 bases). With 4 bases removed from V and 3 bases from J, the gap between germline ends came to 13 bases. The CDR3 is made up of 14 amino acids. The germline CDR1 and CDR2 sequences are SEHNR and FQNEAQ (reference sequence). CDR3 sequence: CASSSIQGVYEQYF. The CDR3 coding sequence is TGTGCCAGCAGCTCAATACAGGGAGTCTACGAGCAGTACTTC.

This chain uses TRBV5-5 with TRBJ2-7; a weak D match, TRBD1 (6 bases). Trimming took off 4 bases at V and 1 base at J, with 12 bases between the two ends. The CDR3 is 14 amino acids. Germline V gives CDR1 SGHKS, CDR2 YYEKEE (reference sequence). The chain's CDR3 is CASSDRRSSYEQYV. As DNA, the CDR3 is TGTGCCAGCAGCGACAGGCGATCTTCCTACGAGCAGTACGTC.

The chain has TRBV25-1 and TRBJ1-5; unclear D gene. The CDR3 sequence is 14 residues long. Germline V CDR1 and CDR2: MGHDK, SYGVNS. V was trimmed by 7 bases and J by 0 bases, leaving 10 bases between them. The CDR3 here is CASNSTDSNQPQHF. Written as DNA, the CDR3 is TGTGCCAGCAACAGTACGGATAGCAATCAGCCCCAGCATTTT. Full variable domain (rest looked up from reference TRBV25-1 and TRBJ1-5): EADIYQTPRYLVIGTGKKITLECSQTMGHDKMYWYQQDPGMELHLIHYSYGVNSTEKGDLSSESTVSRIRTEHFPLTLESARPSHTSQYLCASNSTDSNQPQHFGDGTRLSIL.

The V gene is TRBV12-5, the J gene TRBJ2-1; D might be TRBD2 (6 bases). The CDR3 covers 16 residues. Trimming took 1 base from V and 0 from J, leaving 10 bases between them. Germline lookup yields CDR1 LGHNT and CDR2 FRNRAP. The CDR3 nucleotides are TGTGCTAGTGGTTTGGACCGGGGGAGCTCCTACAATGAGCAGTTCTTC. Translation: CASGLDRGSSYNEQFF.

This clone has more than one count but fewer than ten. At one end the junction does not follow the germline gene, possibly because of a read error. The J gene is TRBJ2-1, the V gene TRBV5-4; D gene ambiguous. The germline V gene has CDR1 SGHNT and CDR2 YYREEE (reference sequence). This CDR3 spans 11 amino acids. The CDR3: CASSSNNEQFF. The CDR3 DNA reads TGTGCCAGCAGCTCCAACAATGAGCAGTTCTTC.

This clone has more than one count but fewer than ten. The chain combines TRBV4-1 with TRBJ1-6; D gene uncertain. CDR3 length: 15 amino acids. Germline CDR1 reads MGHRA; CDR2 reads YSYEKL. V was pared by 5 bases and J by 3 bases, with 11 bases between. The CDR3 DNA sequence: TGCGCCAGCAGCGAGGGCGGGGTCTATAATTCACCCCTCCACTTT. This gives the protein CASSEGGVYNSPLHF.

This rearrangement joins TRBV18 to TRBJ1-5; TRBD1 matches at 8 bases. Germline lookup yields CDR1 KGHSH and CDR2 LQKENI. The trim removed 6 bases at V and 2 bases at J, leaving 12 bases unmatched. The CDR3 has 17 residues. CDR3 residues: CASSVTPPGQGNQPQHF. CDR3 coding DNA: TGTGCCAGCTCCGTAACACCCCCGGGACAGGGCAATCAGCCCCAGCATTTT.

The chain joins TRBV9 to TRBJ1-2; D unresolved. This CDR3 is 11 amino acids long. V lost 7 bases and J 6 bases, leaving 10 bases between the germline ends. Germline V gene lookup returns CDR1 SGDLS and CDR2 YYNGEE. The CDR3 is CASLGRNGYTF. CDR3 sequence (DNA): TGTGCCAGCTTGGGCAGGAATGGCTACACCTTC.

The CDR3 loop reads CASIAGPAYGYTF. CDR3 sequence (DNA): TGTGCCAGCATAGCAGGGCCTGCCTATGGCTACACCTTC. This sequence joins TRBV2 and TRBJ1-2; a weak D match, TRBD1 (5 bases). V was shortened by 7 bases and J by 4 bases, with 13 bases between the two germline ends. Per the germline V gene, CDR1 is SNHLY and CDR2 is FYNNEI. The CDR3 covers 13 residues.

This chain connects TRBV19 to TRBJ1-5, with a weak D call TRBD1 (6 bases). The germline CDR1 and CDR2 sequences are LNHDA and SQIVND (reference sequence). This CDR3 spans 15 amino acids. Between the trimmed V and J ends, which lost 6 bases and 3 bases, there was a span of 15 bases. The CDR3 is CASRRTRQDNQPQHF. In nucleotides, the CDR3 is TGTGCCAGTAGACGAACCAGACAGGACAATCAGCCCCAGCATTTT. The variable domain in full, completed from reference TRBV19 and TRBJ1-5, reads DGGITQSPKYLFRKEGQNVTLSCEQNLNHDAMYWYRQDPGQGLRLIYYSQIVNDFQKGDIAEGYSVSREKKESFPLTVTSAQKNPTAFYLCASRRTRQDNQPQHFGDGTRLSIL.

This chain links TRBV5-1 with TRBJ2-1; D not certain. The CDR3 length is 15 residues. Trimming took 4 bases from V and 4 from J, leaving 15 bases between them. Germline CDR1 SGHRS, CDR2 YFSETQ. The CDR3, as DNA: TGCGCCAGCAGCGCCGCGCGCCGTCTTTACAATGAGCAGTTCTTC. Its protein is CASSAARRLYNEQFF.

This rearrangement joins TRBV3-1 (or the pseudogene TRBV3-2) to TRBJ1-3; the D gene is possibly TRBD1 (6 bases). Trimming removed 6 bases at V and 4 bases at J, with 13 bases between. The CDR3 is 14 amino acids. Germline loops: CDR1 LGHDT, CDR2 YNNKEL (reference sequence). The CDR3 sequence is CASSSTGSGNTIYF. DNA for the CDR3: TGTGCCAGCAGTTCCACAGGGTCCGGAAACACCATATATTTT.

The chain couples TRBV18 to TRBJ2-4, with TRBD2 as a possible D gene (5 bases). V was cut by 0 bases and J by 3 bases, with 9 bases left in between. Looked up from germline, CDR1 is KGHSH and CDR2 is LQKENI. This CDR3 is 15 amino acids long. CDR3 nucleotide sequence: TGTGCCAGCTCACCACCGGGAGACAACAAAAACATTCAGTACTTC. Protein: CASSPPGDNKNIQYF.

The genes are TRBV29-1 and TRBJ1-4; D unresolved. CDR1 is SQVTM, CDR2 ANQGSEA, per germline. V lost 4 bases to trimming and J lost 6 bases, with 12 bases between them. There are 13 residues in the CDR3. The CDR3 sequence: CSVGSAVYEKLFF. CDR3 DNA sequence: TGCAGCGTTGGGTCCGCGGTGTATGAAAAACTGTTTTTT.

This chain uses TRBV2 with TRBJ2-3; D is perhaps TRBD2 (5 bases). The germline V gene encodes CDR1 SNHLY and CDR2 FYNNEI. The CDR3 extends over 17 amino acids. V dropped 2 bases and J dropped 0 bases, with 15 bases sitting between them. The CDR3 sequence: CASSESSGLLSTDTQYF. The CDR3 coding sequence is TGTGCCAGCAGTGAATCGTCAGGACTCCTTAGCACAGATACGCAGTATTTT.

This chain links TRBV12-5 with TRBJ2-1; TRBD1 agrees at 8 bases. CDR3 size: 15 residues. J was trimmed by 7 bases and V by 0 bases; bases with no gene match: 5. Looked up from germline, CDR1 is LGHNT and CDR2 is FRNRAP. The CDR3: CASGLVVRTGNEQFF. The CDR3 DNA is TGTGCTAGTGGTTTGGTGGTACGGACAGGGAATGAGCAGTTCTTC.

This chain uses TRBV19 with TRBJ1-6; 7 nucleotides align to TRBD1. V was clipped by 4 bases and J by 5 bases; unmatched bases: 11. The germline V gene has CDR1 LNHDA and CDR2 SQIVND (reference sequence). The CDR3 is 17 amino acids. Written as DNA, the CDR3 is TGTGCCAGTAGTACCCACGGGAGGGGGCTGAATAATTCACCCCTCCACTTT. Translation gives CASSTHGRGLNNSPLHF. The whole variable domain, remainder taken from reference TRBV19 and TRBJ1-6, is DGGITQSPKYLFRKEGQNVTLSCEQNLNHDAMYWYRQDPGQGLRLIYYSQIVNDFQKGDIAEGYSVSREKKESFPLTVTSAQKNPTAFYLCASSTHGRGLNNSPLHFGNGTRLTVT.

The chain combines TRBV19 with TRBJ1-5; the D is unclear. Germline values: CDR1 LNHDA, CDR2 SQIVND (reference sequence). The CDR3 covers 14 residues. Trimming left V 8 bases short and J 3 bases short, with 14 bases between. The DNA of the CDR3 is TGTGCCAGTTCTCTTGCTAGAAACAATCAGCCCCAGCATTTT. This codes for CASSLARNNQPQHF.

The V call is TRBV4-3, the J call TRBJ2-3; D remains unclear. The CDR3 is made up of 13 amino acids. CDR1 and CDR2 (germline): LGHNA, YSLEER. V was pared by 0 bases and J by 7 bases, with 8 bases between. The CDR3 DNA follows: TGCGCCAGCAGCCAAGATGAGGCTCATACGCAGTATTTT. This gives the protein CASSQDEAHTQYF.

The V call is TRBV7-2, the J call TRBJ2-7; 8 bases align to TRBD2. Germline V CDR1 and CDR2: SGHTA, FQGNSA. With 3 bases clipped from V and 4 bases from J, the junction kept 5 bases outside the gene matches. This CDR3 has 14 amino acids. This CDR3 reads CASSFGGGGYEQYF. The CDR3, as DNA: TGTGCCAGCAGCTTCGGGGGCGGGGGGTACGAGCAGTACTTC.